The 19 T cell receptor beta chains below all came from one sample that was sequenced in a study of shared clonotypes between healthy human individuals. TCRdb keeps only in-frame clones here, not all; method: immunoSEQ multiplex PCR. The sample has approximately 2.5 million clones, roughly 93% seen once. Sequencing was carried out using naive CD4+ T cells from PBMCs. Subset indicated: CD45RA+ positively selected. These receptors were taken from a man aged 18 to 35 in good health. Some clones in this sample may be carry-over from other donors' samples.

The genes are TRBV18 and TRBJ2-5; the D is unclear. From germline, CDR1 is KGHSH and CDR2 LQKENI. The CDR3 length is 13 residues. The V end was cut by 0 bases, the J end by 5 bases, with 7 bases between. CDR3 bases: TGTGCCAGCTCACCACCGGACGGGGAGACCCAGTACTTC. This gives the protein CASSPPDGETQYF.

This chain joins TRBV7-3 and TRBJ1-3; 9 bases map to TRBD1. Germline V gene lookup returns CDR1 SGHTA and CDR2 FQGTGA. The V and J ends lost 5 bases and 4 bases, in that order; junction bases with no gene match: 6. The CDR3 has 15 residues. The CDR3 loop reads CASSAYRGPGNTIYF. Written as DNA, the CDR3 is TGTGCCAGCAGCGCATACAGGGGGCCCGGAAACACCATATATTTT.

This clone was seen once. The J gene is TRBJ2-7, the V gene TRBV28; 10 nucleotides agree with TRBD2. After removal of 4 bases from V and 0 bases from J, the junction contained 9 bases not matched to a gene. CDR1 is MDHEN, CDR2 SYDVKM, per germline. CDR3 size: 17 residues. DNA for the CDR3: TGTGCCAGCAGTTCTGGCAGGGGGACTAGCGACTCCTACGAGCAGTACTTC. This gives the protein CASSSGRGTSDSYEQYF.

The chain recombines TRBV4-1 with TRBJ1-4, with a weak D call TRBD1 (5 bases). Trimming took off 4 bases at V and 8 bases at J, with 11 bases between the two ends. The CDR3 is 13 amino acids. CDR1 and CDR2 (germline): MGHRA, YSYEKL. The CDR3 bases are TGCGCCAGCAGCCGAGGACGGGGGGAAAAACTGTTTTTT. Its translation is CASSRGRGEKLFF.

The chain links TRBV4-1 to TRBJ1-2, with D perhaps matching TRBD1 (5 bases). The CDR3 contains 16 residues. Germline V gene sequence: CDR1 MGHRA, CDR2 YSYEKL. V was clipped by 2 bases and J by 2 bases, with 15 bases between them. CDR3 nucleotides: TGCGCCAGCAGCCAAATGACAGTCGCGGGGAACTATGGCTACACCTTC. Translating gives CASSQMTVAGNYGYTF.

The chain combines TRBV6-4 with TRBJ1-4; no firm D call. The CDR3 sequence is 13 residues long. The germline V gene encodes CDR1 MRHNA and CDR2 SNTAGT. Trimming removed 9 bases from V and 5 bases from J, with 13 bases in between. The chain's CDR3 is CASGRAPNEKLFF. In DNA form, the CDR3 reads TGTGCCAGTGGGAGGGCACCGAATGAAAAACTGTTTTTT.

This rearrangement joins TRBV20-1 to TRBJ2-7; D possibly corresponds to TRBD1 (5 bases). The germline gives CDR1 DFQATT, CDR2 SNEGSKA (reference sequence). CDR3 length: 10 amino acids. V was trimmed by 6 bases and J by 6 bases, leaving 9 bases between them. This chain's CDR3 is CSAGPFEQYF. The CDR3 nucleotides are TGCAGTGCGGGGCCGTTCGAGCAGTACTTC.

As for this clone: This sample also contains other DNA sequences that code for the same CDR3. The chain recombines TRBV27 with TRBJ2-2; 10 bases fit TRBD1. There are 14 residues in the CDR3. The germline V gene encodes CDR1 MNHEY and CDR2 SMNVEV (reference sequence). Trimming took 6 bases from V and 4 from J; bases not matched to a gene: 2. CDR3 sequence: CASRRTGGTGELFF. In nucleotides, the CDR3 is TGTGCCAGCAGACGGACAGGGGGCACCGGGGAGCTGTTTTTT.

Comment on this clone: Other DNA sequences in the sample encode the same CDR3. The V gene is TRBV5-5, the J gene TRBJ2-7, with D unclear. This CDR3 comprises 12 residues. Germline V lookup: CDR1 SGHKS, CDR2 YYEKEE (reference sequence). V lost 2 bases and J 3 bases, leaving 6 bases between the germline ends. The CDR3 region is CASSFSSYEQYF. CDR3 nucleotide sequence: TGTGCCAGCAGCTTCTCTAGCTACGAGCAGTACTTC.

V and J are TRBV28 and TRBJ2-1; 11 nucleotides line up with TRBD2. V was pared by 6 bases and J by 2 bases, with 9 bases of the junction left unmatched. CDR3 length: 17 amino acids. Germline V gives CDR1 MDHEN, CDR2 SYDVKM. CDR3 loop: CASSTSGSTHAYNEQFF. In DNA form, the CDR3 reads TGTGCCAGCAGCACTAGCGGGAGTACCCACGCCTACAATGAGCAGTTCTTC.

The DNA of the CDR3 is TGTGCCAGCTCCTCAAGTCTGGGAAGCGGGAGTGTCTCCTACGAGCAGTACTTC. Translating it yields CASSSSLGSGSVSYEQYF. This chain uses TRBV18 with TRBJ2-7; 8 nucleotides agree with TRBD2. This CDR3 is 18 amino acids long. V lost 6 bases, J lost 0 bases, and 16 bases stayed unmatched. Germline V CDR1 and CDR2: KGHSH, LQKENI.

This chain joins TRBV5-1 and TRBJ2-2; 7 nucleotides line up with TRBD1. Germline CDR1 is SGHRS and CDR2 is YFSETQ. V shed 5 bases, J shed 7 bases, and the junction held 17 bases outside the gene matches. The CDR3 sequence is 17 residues long. In DNA, the CDR3 is TGCGCCAGCAGTACACTAAAGGGACAGTCGGGGATCGGGGAGCTGTTTTTT. Translation gives CASSTLKGQSGIGELFF.

The chain couples TRBV18 to TRBJ2-7; TRBD1 agrees at 7 bases. The germline gives CDR1 KGHSH, CDR2 LQKENI. The CDR3 has 13 amino acids. J gave up 4 bases and V 6 bases, and 6 bases lay outside the gene matches. CDR3 DNA: TGTGCCAGCTCGGTGGGACAGAATTACGAGCAGTACTTC. This translates into CASSVGQNYEQYF.

The chain combines TRBV5-6 with TRBJ2-2, with 10 bases aligning to TRBD2. Trimming removed 3 bases from V and 3 bases from J; junction bases left unmatched: 5. CDR1 SGHDT and CDR2 YYEEEE come from the germline V gene. The CDR3 contains 16 residues. Here the CDR3 DNA reads TGTGCCAGCAGCTCTCCGGGACTAGCGTACACCGGGGAGCTGTTTTTT. It yields the protein CASSSPGLAYTGELFF.

The chain recombines TRBV18 with TRBJ2-7; 8 nucleotides agree with TRBD1. J gave up 2 bases and V 1 base, and 7 bases lay outside the gene matches. CDR3 length: 16 amino acids. The germline V gene has CDR1 KGHSH and CDR2 LQKENI. CDR3 in DNA: TGTGCCAGCTCACCACGGTACCAGGGGGCCCCCTACGAGCAGTACTTC. Its protein is CASSPRYQGAPYEQYF.

V and J are TRBV4-1 and TRBJ2-3; 14 bases are shared with TRBD2. The trim removed 2 bases at V and 0 bases at J, leaving 7 bases unmatched. Germline CDR1 is MGHRA and CDR2 is YSYEKL. This CDR3 contains 19 residues. CDR3 DNA: TGCGCCAGCAGCCAATATAGACTAGCGGGAGGGTCTAGCACAGATACGCAGTATTTT. It is translated as CASSQYRLAGGSSTDTQYF.

This rearrangement joins TRBV19 to TRBJ1-2; 7 bases fit TRBD1. CDR1 and CDR2 (germline): LNHDA, SQIVND (reference sequence). V shed 5 bases and J 2 bases; nucleotides not matched to a gene: 5. This CDR3 is built from 14 residues. The CDR3 loop is CASSPTGSNYGYTF. CDR3 DNA sequence: TGTGCCAGTAGTCCGACAGGGAGCAACTATGGCTACACCTTC.

The chain combines TRBV11-1 with TRBJ1-1; 7 nucleotides match TRBD1. The germline V gene has CDR1 SGHAT and CDR2 FQDESV (reference sequence). V lost 3 bases, J lost 2 bases, and 6 bases stayed unmatched. The CDR3 loop spans 15 amino acids. CDR3 sequence reads: CASSFYGTANTEAFF. CDR3 sequence (DNA): TGTGCCAGCAGCTTTTACGGGACAGCTAACACTGAAGCTTTCTTT.

This sequence joins TRBV30 and TRBJ2-5; TRBD1 agrees at 9 bases. With V trimmed by 0 bases and J by 5 bases, 4 bases remained unmatched. Germline V gene data show CDR1 as GTSNPN and CDR2 as SVGIG (reference sequence). CDR3 length: 14 residues. This CDR3 reads CAWSVDRGLETQYF. The CDR3 nucleotides are TGTGCCTGGAGTGTGGACAGGGGTTTGGAGACCCAGTACTTC.